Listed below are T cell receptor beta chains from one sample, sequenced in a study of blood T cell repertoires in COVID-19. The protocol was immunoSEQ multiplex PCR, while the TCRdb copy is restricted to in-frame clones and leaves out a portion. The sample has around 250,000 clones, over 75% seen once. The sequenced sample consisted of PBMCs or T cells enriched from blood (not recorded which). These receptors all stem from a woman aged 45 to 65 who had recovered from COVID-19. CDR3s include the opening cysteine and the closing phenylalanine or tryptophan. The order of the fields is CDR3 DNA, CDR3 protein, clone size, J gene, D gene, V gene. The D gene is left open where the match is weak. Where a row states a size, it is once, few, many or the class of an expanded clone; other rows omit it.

TGTGCCAGCAGCCTTACAGGGGTGGTAGAGACCCAGTACTTC CASSLTGVVETQYF - TRBJ2-5 TRBD1 TRBV3-1/TRBV3-2
TGTGCCAGCAGCACCCGACAGGGGGTAGGATCACCCCTCCACTTT CASSTRQGVGSPLHF - TRBJ1-6 TRBD1 TRBV7-2
TGTGCCAGCAGTGCGACTAGCGGTACGTCCAATGAGCAGTTCTTC CASSATSGTSNEQFF - TRBJ2-1 TRBD2 TRBV6-2/TRBV6-3
TGCGCCAGCAGACCAGAACCTTCCTTCTACGAGCAGTACTTC CASRPEPSFYEQYF - TRBJ2-7 - TRBV5-1
TGTGCCAGCGGGGGGTCCGATGAAAAACTGTTTTTT CASGGSDEKLFF - TRBJ1-4 - TRBV5-4
TGTGCCAGCAGTTTACGTTGGACTAGCGGGAGACACTCAATTAGCTACGAGCAGTACTTC CASSLRWTSGRHSISYEQYF - TRBJ2-7 TRBD2 TRBV27
TGTGCCAGCAGCTTGGGTTATGGGAGTATGGAAGCTTTCTTT CASSLGYGSMEAFF - TRBJ1-1 - TRBV5-6
TGTGCCAGCAGCCAAGGGTCTGGGACAGGGAATCAGCCCCAGCATTTT CASSQGSGTGNQPQHF - TRBJ1-5 TRBD1 TRBV3-1/TRBV3-2
TGTGCCAGCAGCCAAGTAAGGCTACAGGGGGTTGGCACAGATACGCAGTATTTT CASSQVRLQGVGTDTQYF - TRBJ2-3 TRBD1 TRBV3-1/TRBV3-2
TGTGCCAGCAACAGGGGTAGGAATCAGCCCCAGCATTTT CASNRGRNQPQHF - TRBJ1-5 TRBD1 TRBV7-8
TGTGCCAGCAGTTTATGGGCGGAGAAAGAGACCCAGTACTTC CASSLWAEKETQYF - TRBJ2-5 - TRBV28
TGTGCCAGCAGTTTAGCCCGGGACAGCACCCTCCACTTT CASSLARDSTLHF - TRBJ1-6 TRBD1 TRBV12-3/TRBV12-4
TGCGCCAGCAGCTTGGTAGTGGAGAGCAATGAGCAGTTCTTC CASSLVVESNEQFF - TRBJ2-1 - TRBV5-1
TGTGCCAGCAGCTTGTGGTCGGCAGGGGCAGAGACCCAGTACTTC CASSLWSAGAETQYF - TRBJ2-5 - TRBV5-5
TGTGCCAGCAGCCACACAGGACAGAGGGGGGGCTACACCTTC CASSHTGQRGGYTF - TRBJ1-2 - TRBV3-1/TRBV3-2
TGTGCCAGCAGCCGACCCGGGACAGGGATATTTAGCTCCTACAATGAGCAGTTCTTC CASSRPGTGIFSSYNEQFF - TRBJ2-1 TRBD1 TRBV28
TGTGCCAGCAGCTTCCTGACAGCCGCAGATACGCAGTATTTT CASSFLTAADTQYF - TRBJ2-3 - TRBV5-6
TGTGCCAGCAGTTTCTTGGGGCAAAGCGACACTGAAGCTTTCTTT CASSFLGQSDTEAFF - TRBJ1-1 - TRBV6-5
TGTGCCAGCAGCGCGGAGCCAGCTCCTTACTACGAGCAGTACTTC CASSAEPAPYYEQYF - TRBJ2-7 - TRBV9
TGTGCCAGCAGCCAACCAGGAAGATTATCACCCCTCCACTTT CASSQPGRLSPLHF - TRBJ1-6 - TRBV3-1/TRBV3-2
TGTGCCAGCAGTCCAAGTGGGGGCGGGAGAGGGTACGAGCAGTACTTC CASSPSGGGRGYEQYF - TRBJ2-7 - TRBV27
TGTGCCAGCAGCTTAAGCACAGGGGGCTATGAAAAACTGTTTTTT CASSLSTGGYEKLFF - TRBJ1-4 TRBD1 TRBV11-2
TGTGCCAGCAGCCAAGGAGCGTTCACAGATACGCAGTATTTT CASSQGAFTDTQYF - TRBJ2-3 - TRBV4-2
TGTGCCACCAGTGATCCGGGACTAGCTCACAATGAGCAGTTCTTC CATSDPGLAHNEQFF - TRBJ2-1 TRBD2 TRBV24-1
TGCGCCAGCAGCGATGGGACTTCTGGAAACACCATATATTTT CASSDGTSGNTIYF - TRBJ1-3 - TRBV5-1
TGTGCCAGCAGCCAAGACGAGCAGGGCCCGTCCGAGGAGACCCAGTACTTC CASSQDEQGPSEETQYF - TRBJ2-5 - TRBV14
TGTGCCAGCAGTTTATCTGGACAGGGGGTGACACCCCTCCACTTT CASSLSGQGVTPLHF - TRBJ1-6 TRBD1 TRBV27
TGTGCCACCAGCGAATACGGAAACATTCAGTACTTC CATSEYGNIQYF once TRBJ2-4 - TRBV24-1
TGTGCCAGCAGCTTGACAGAGTATGGCTACACCTTC CASSLTEYGYTF - TRBJ1-2 - TRBV5-8
TGTGCCAGCAGCTTACTTGGGACTAGCGGTTACAATGAGCAGTTCTTC CASSLLGTSGYNEQFF once TRBJ2-1 TRBD2 TRBV7-2
TGCGCCAGCAGCTTGGAGGGGCAGGGGGTTAACTATGGCTACACCTTC CASSLEGQGVNYGYTF - TRBJ1-2 TRBD1 TRBV5-1
TGCGCCAGCAGTCCTGTCTCACGACAGCCTTATGGCTACACCTTC CASSPVSRQPYGYTF few TRBJ1-2 - TRBV23-1
TGCGCCAGCAGTGAGTCCCGCGGGAGGGCCAACGAGCAGTACTTC CASSESRGRANEQYF - TRBJ2-7 TRBD2 TRBV10-1
TGCGCCAGCAGCATGGGACAGGGGGAAAAACTGTTTTTT CASSMGQGEKLFF - TRBJ1-4 TRBD1 TRBV5-1
TGTGCCACCAGTGGCCAGGGGGGAGCTTTCTTT CATSGQGGAFF - TRBJ1-1 TRBD1 TRBV24-1
TGCAGCGTTCAGGACAAACGCTATAATTCACCCCTCCACTTT CSVQDKRYNSPLHF - TRBJ1-6 - TRBV29-1
TGCGCCAGCAGCTTGGGGGACAGCGCGAACACCGGGGAGCTGTTTTTT CASSLGDSANTGELFF - TRBJ2-2 TRBD1 TRBV5-1
TGTGCCACCGGGCAGGGGCAGTTCCAAGAGACCCAGTACTTC CATGQGQFQETQYF - TRBJ2-5 - TRBV28
TGTGCCAGTAGCGGACAGGGTAACACTGAAGCTTTCTTT CASSGQGNTEAFF - TRBJ1-1 TRBD1 TRBV19
TGTGCCAGCAGAGGGGACAGGCCACAACTGTTTTTT CASRGDRPQLFF - TRBJ1-4 TRBD1 TRBV2
TGTGCCAGCAGCCGCCAGACAGGGGGGAACACTGAAGCTTTCTTT CASSRQTGGNTEAFF - TRBJ1-1 TRBD1 TRBV11-2
TGTGCCAGCAGCCAAACAGGGGGCAAGGACAATGAGCAGTTCTTC CASSQTGGKDNEQFF - TRBJ2-1 TRBD1 TRBV28
TGCAGCGTTGAAAGGGGCCGGACCGGGGAGCTGTTTTTT CSVERGRTGELFF - TRBJ2-2 - TRBV29-1
TGTGCCAGCAGCCCCGGTGGTGAGCAGTTCTTC CASSPGGEQFF - TRBJ2-1 - TRBV7-9
TGTGCCAGCAGCTTACAGGGCCCCAATCAGCCCCAGCATTTT CASSLQGPNQPQHF - TRBJ1-5 - TRBV7-8
TGCGCCAGCAGCCCCATTATAGCGGGCGTAAACTACGAGCAGTACTTC CASSPIIAGVNYEQYF few TRBJ2-7 TRBD2 TRBV4-1